Sequencing of this TCR beta chain was carried out in a study of glioma-infiltrating T cells. Amplification of TCR alpha and beta CDR3 regions from RNA used iRepertoire nested multiplex PCR. For one-step reverse transcription and amplification, 100-400 ng of tissue mRNA or PBMC total RNA was used. TCRdb recomputed calls from the multiplex PCR reads with MiXCR, one row per CDR3 protein. The table has about 140,000 distinct CDR3 sequences, roughly 43% seen once; the top ten hold over 15%. This TCR was sampled from a human donor with low-grade glioma or glioblastoma, undergoing nonglioma brain surgery, or in good health (not recorded which). The sequenced sample consisted of glioma tissue, nonneoplastic brain tissue, or PBMCs (not recorded which).

CDR3 nucleotides: TGTGCCAGCAGCTCGAGACAGGATCTTAATCAGCCCCAGCATTTT. This encodes CASSSRQDLNQPQHF. V gene TRBV4-2 combines with J gene TRBJ1-5; D may be TRBD1 (6 bases). Germline V gene lookup returns CDR1 LGHNA and CDR2 YNFKEQ. V lost 5 bases and J 4 bases, leaving 15 bases between the germline ends. There are 15 residues in the CDR3.